The entry below gives a single T cell receptor beta chain sequence along with its context. What it binds is unknown. V was trimmed by 3 bases and J by 3 bases, leaving 11 bases between them. The CDR3 has 15 amino acids. In germline, CDR1 is SEHNR, CDR2 FQNEAQ (reference sequence). TCRdb called the 5' RACE reads again in MiXCR, with one record for every CDR3 protein. Of 700,000 or so distinct CDR3 sequences detected, under 9% appear once; the ten largest clones hold 0.85% to 1%. The entry originates in a study of identical twins. Study findings and constraints: Interpretation of the results relied on cross-sectional statistical analysis and not on following the same donors.

These data also formed part of another study, on yellow fever vaccine responses in identical twins.

The sample consisted of PBMCs. V and J are TRBV7-9 and TRBJ2-2; D is perhaps TRBD1 or TRBD2 (5 bases each). The clonotype originates from a woman aged 18-29 years in good health. The DNA for the CDR3 is TGTGCCAGCAGCTTTACGGGGCAAGACACCGGGGAGCTGTTTTTT. It encodes CASSFTGQDTGELFF. Full variable domain (remainder filled in from reference TRBV7-9 and TRBJ2-2): DTGVSQNPRHKITKRGQNVTFRCDPISEHNRLYWYRQTLGQGPEFLTYFQNEAQLEKSRLLSDRFSAERPKGSFSTLEIQRTEQGDSAMYLCASSFTGQDTGELFFGEGSRLTVL.